This T cell receptor (beta chain) was obtained from a study of T-cell reconstitution after alpha-beta-depleted transplantation in children. This clonotype was seen a few times. The antigen is undetermined. Construction of the TCRbeta library involved unique molecular identifiers. TCRdb passed the PCR reads through MiXCR, listing each CDR3 protein once. The sample yields more than 400,000 distinct CDR3 sequences, 43% seen once. Study-level results: T cells produced anew were the main source of T-cell counts and diversity one year after transplant. Several hundred graft clones that had expanded were reportedly the source of alpha-beta T cells about two months after transplant.

CDR1 and CDR2 from the germline V gene are MGHRA and YSYEKL. V lost 0 bases, J lost 2 bases, and 12 bases lay in between. The CDR3 runs 16 residues. The clonotype comes from a girl aged 2-10 years with aplastic anemia, due to receive a stem cell transplant. V is TRBV4-1 and J is TRBJ2-3, with a weak D call TRBD1 (5 bases). This material consisted of PBMCs, taken before TCRalphabeta/CD19-depleted stem cell transplant. This chain's CDR3 is CASSQDSKGPTDTQYF. The CDR3 DNA sequence: TGCGCCAGCAGCCAAGATTCTAAGGGGCCCACAGATACGCAGTATTTT.